These 30 T cell receptor beta chains were sequenced from one sample in a study of immune cell composition in non-small cell lung cancer. Clones were read by immunoSEQ multiplex PCR, and TCRdb kept only the in-frame ones, dropping some. The table records over 3,000 clones, around 71% of them present only once. The normal lung sample lay at least 3 cm, and maximally far, from the tumour. Source material: non-adjacent lung tissue. These receptors were taken from a human donor with non-small cell lung cancer.

The V and J genes are TRBV7-9 and TRBJ1-3; D is unresolved. The CDR3 is made up of 18 amino acids. V gave up 5 bases and J gave up 2 bases, with 22 bases separating them. Germline V gives CDR1 SEHNR, CDR2 FQNEAQ (reference sequence). CDR3 residues: CASSPGEKQQTPGNTIYF. In DNA, the CDR3 is TGTGCCAGCAGCCCCGGGGAGAAACAGCAAACCCCTGGAAACACCATATATTTT.

This chain links TRBV5-1 with TRBJ1-1; D possibly corresponds to TRBD1 (5 bases). Trimming pared 0 bases from V and 3 bases from J, leaving 9 bases between. The CDR3 has 14 residues. Germline CDR1 is SGHRS and CDR2 is YFSETQ. For the CDR3, the DNA is TGCGCCAGCAGCTTGGCCACGGGGGACACTGAAGCTTTCTTT. Protein product: CASSLATGDTEAFF.

The J gene is TRBJ1-5, the V gene TRBV18; the D gene is possibly TRBD1 (5 bases). This CDR3 comprises 15 residues. Germline CDR1 reads KGHSH; CDR2 reads LQKENI. Trimming stripped 5 bases from V and 4 bases from J, with 15 bases between. The CDR3 sequence is CASSASSRQNQPQHF. The CDR3 DNA is TGTGCCAGCTCAGCGAGTTCTCGACAGAATCAGCCCCAGCATTTT.

The chain joins TRBV9 to TRBJ2-7; 8 bases are a match to TRBD2. The CDR3 has 14 residues. Germline V gene data show CDR1 as SGDLS and CDR2 as YYNGEE. V lost 4 bases, J lost 3 bases, and 6 bases stayed unmatched. DNA for the CDR3: TGTGCCAGCAGCCCTAGGACTAGCAACTACGAGCAGTACTTC. Protein product: CASSPRTSNYEQYF.

The CDR3: CASSLDRSLYEQYF. The CDR3, as DNA: TGCGCCAGCAGCTTGGACAGGTCTCTCTACGAGCAGTACTTC. The V call is TRBV5-1, the J call TRBJ2-7; D might be TRBD1 (5 bases). CDR1 and CDR2 from the germline V gene are SGHRS and YFSETQ. The CDR3 is 14 amino acids. V was trimmed by 0 bases and J by 3 bases, leaving 10 bases between them.

The rearrangement links TRBV7-9 to TRBJ1-4; D is possibly TRBD1 (6 bases). CDR1 SEHNR and CDR2 FQNEAQ come from the germline V gene (reference sequence). The germline V and J ends were trimmed by 3 bases and 8 bases, with 19 bases remaining between them. The CDR3 sequence is 16 residues long. CDR3 residues: CASSFDGLGAWEKLFF. Written as DNA, the CDR3 is TGTGCCAGCAGCTTCGATGGCTTGGGGGCTTGGGAAAAACTGTTTTTT.

The chain joins TRBV5-1 to TRBJ1-4, with 7 bases that match TRBD1. The CDR3 contains 19 residues. In germline, CDR1 is SGHRS, CDR2 YFSETQ. The V and J ends lost 0 bases and 6 bases, in that order; junction bases with no gene match: 17. CDR3 in amino acids: CASSLVPHLSGQVDEKLFF. CDR3 nucleotide sequence: TGCGCCAGCAGCTTGGTGCCCCACCTGAGTGGACAGGTTGATGAAAAACTGTTTTTT.

The CDR3 coding sequence is TGTGCCAGCAGCGTAGCTCTCCGCTCCTACAATGAGCAGTTCTTC. Protein sequence: CASSVALRSYNEQFF. The rearrangement joins TRBV9 to TRBJ2-1; D gene ambiguous. Deletions cut 0 bases from V and 0 bases from J, with 7 bases between. The CDR3 is made up of 15 amino acids. CDR1 SGDLS and CDR2 YYNGEE come from the germline V gene.

The CDR3 DNA sequence: TGTGCCAGCAGCTCACAGGGCGACAGCCGGAACGAGCAGTACTTC. As protein: CASSSQGDSRNEQYF. The chain has TRBV5-4 and TRBJ2-7, with a weak D call TRBD1 (6 bases). V shed 3 bases and J shed 5 bases, with 18 bases lying between them. This CDR3 is 15 amino acids long. In germline, CDR1 is SGHNT, CDR2 YYREEE (reference sequence).

The V call is TRBV6-5, the J call TRBJ2-1, with unresolved D. The CDR3 has 15 amino acids. Trimming took 6 bases from V and 12 from J, leaving 24 bases between them. CDR1 MNHEY and CDR2 SVGAGI come from the germline V gene. CDR3 sequence: CASRRNTVVDSRQFF. CDR3 nucleotides: TGTGCCAGCAGGCGCAACACAGTCGTCGATTCAAGGCAGTTCTTC.

The genes are TRBV27 and TRBJ2-3, with TRBD2 identical over 10 bases. This CDR3 comprises 15 residues. V shed 4 bases and J 1 base; nucleotides not matched to a gene: 2. Germline assignment: CDR1 MNHEY and CDR2 SMNVEV (reference sequence). The CDR3 DNA sequence: TGTGCCAGCAGTTCCACTAGCGGGGGCACAGATACGCAGTATTTT. It yields the protein CASSSTSGGTDTQYF.

The chain couples TRBV7-2 to TRBJ2-7; 8 bases are a match to TRBD1. Per germline, CDR1 SGHTA and CDR2 FQGNSA. The junction had 6 bases not matched to a gene; V was cut back by 5 bases and J by 3 bases. This CDR3 contains 14 residues. CDR3 coding DNA: TGTGCCAGCAGCCAGTTTACAGGGGGCTACGAGCAGTACTTC. This sequence encodes CASSQFTGGYEQYF.

The chain couples TRBV5-1 to TRBJ2-3; 7 nucleotides agree with TRBD2. CDR1 and CDR2 (germline): SGHRS, YFSETQ. J lost 1 base, V lost 0 bases, and 2 bases had no gene match. The CDR3 consists of 15 residues. This CDR3 is CASSLGLAGTDTQYF. CDR3 in DNA: TGCGCCAGCAGCTTGGGGCTAGCGGGCACAGATACGCAGTATTTT.

The rearrangement links TRBV10-3 to TRBJ1-6, with unresolved D. Germline assignment: CDR1 ENHRY and CDR2 SYGVKD. This CDR3 has 16 amino acids. V was pared by 0 bases and J by 10 bases, with 16 bases between. Written as DNA, the CDR3 is TGTGCCATCAGTGAGTCGCGGGGTCAGAATGAGTCACCCCTCCACTTT. Protein product: CAISESRGQNESPLHF.

The chain couples TRBV25-1 to TRBJ2-5, with 10 bases identical to TRBD2. Germline V gene lookup returns CDR1 MGHDK and CDR2 SYGVNS. V dropped 4 bases and J dropped 4; count of bases not matched to a gene: 6. The CDR3 has 15 amino acids. The CDR3 DNA reads as TGTGCCAGCAGTGCTAGCGGGGGATCCAGAGAGACCCAGTACTTC. It yields the protein CASSASGGSRETQYF.

This sequence joins TRBV10-1 and TRBJ1-1; D may be TRBD1 (6 bases). The CDR3 has 16 amino acids. Germline values: CDR1 WNHNN, CDR2 SYGVQD (reference sequence). V lost 8 bases and J 0 bases, leaving 19 bases between the germline ends. The CDR3 here is CASGSGTLVMNTEAFF. The DNA for the CDR3 is TGCGCCAGCGGATCCGGGACACTGGTCATGAACACTGAAGCTTTCTTT.

This clone counts as medium-sized (0.01 to 0.1%). V and J are TRBV2 and TRBJ1-1, with TRBD1 matching 7 bases. Trimming removed 6 bases from V and 1 base from J; junction bases left unmatched: 2. CDR1 and CDR2 (germline): SNHLY, FYNNEI. The CDR3 length is 13 residues. The CDR3 DNA is TGTGCCAGCAGAGGGGACAGGAACACTGAAGCTTTCTTT. Its protein product is CASRGDRNTEAFF.

This chain uses TRBV11-2 with TRBJ2-7; maybe TRBD1 (6 bases). Per the germline V gene, CDR1 is SGHAT and CDR2 is FQNNGV. The length of the CDR3 is 12 residues. Trimming removed 5 bases from V and 6 bases from J, with 11 bases in between. The CDR3 nucleotides read TGTGCCAGCAGCGCCTTACAGGGCGAGCAGTACTTC. Protein: CASSALQGEQYF.

This chain links TRBV5-6 with TRBJ2-3; 10 nucleotides line up with TRBD2. Losses at the gene ends were 2 bases for V and 2 bases for J; bases not matched to a gene: 2. The CDR3 has 15 amino acids. Per the germline V gene, CDR1 is SGHDT and CDR2 is YYEEEE. The CDR3 is CASSFLAGVTDTQYF. The CDR3 coding sequence is TGTGCCAGCAGCTTTCTAGCGGGGGTCACAGATACGCAGTATTTT.

Turning to this clone: At the DNA level, this CDR3 is encoded by other sequences in the same sample as well. The chain joins TRBV12-5 to TRBJ1-6; 7 positions match TRBD1. Germline CDR1 is LGHNT and CDR2 is FRNRAP. V dropped 4 bases and J dropped 0; count of bases not matched to a gene: 3. The CDR3 extends over 16 amino acids. CDR3 protein: CASGSTGSSYNSPLHF. Here the CDR3 DNA reads TGTGCTAGTGGTTCGACAGGGAGCTCCTATAATTCACCCCTCCACTTT. Together with reference TRBV12-5 and TRBJ1-6, the CDR3 gives the full variable domain: DARVTQTPRHKVTEMGQEVTMRCQPILGHNTVFWYRQTMMQGLELLAYFRNRAPLDDSGMPKDRFSAEMPDATLATLKIQPSEPRDSAVYFCASGSTGSSYNSPLHFGNGTRLTVT.

In its sample, this clone was seen a few times. J is TRBJ2-3 and V is TRBV11-2, with a weak D call TRBD2 (5 bases). The CDR3 runs to 13 residues. V lost 3 bases to trimming and J lost 4 bases, with 8 bases between them. Germline lookup yields CDR1 SGHAT and CDR2 FQNNGV. The CDR3 protein is CASSLVGADTQYF. CDR3 DNA sequence: TGTGCCAGCAGCTTGGTGGGAGCAGATACGCAGTATTTT.

The rearrangement joins TRBV6-5 to TRBJ2-3; 10 bases are a match to TRBD2. Looked up from germline, CDR1 is MNHEY and CDR2 is SVGAGI. V dropped 3 bases and J dropped 2; count of bases not matched to a gene: 5. This CDR3 has 16 amino acids. CDR3 protein: CASSYASGGPTDTQYF. In DNA, the CDR3 is TGTGCCAGCAGTTATGCTAGCGGGGGCCCCACAGATACGCAGTATTTT.

This clone appeared once. The chain recombines TRBV5-1 with TRBJ2-3, with 10 bases fitting TRBD2. Trimming took 0 bases from V and 4 from J; bases not matched to a gene: 2. Germline CDR1 is SGHRS and CDR2 is YFSETQ. The CDR3 extends over 15 amino acids. This CDR3 reads CASSLGTSGADTQYF. The CDR3 coding sequence is TGCGCCAGCAGCTTGGGCACTAGCGGGGCAGATACGCAGTATTTT. Complete variable domain (other parts from reference TRBV5-1 and TRBJ2-3): KAGVTQTPRYLIKTRGQQVTLSCSPISGHRSVSWYQQTPGQGLQFLFEYFSETQRNKGNFPGRFSGRQFSNSRSEMNVSTLELGDSALYLCASSLGTSGADTQYFGPGTRLTVL.

The chain recombines TRBV6-5 with TRBJ1-5, with D maybe TRBD1 (6 bases). The germline CDR1 and CDR2 sequences are MNHEY and SVGAGI. The CDR3 covers 14 residues. V lost 2 bases, J lost 7 bases, and 12 bases lay in between. CDR3 DNA sequence: TGTGCCAGCAGTTACCCGGGACACCGACAGCCCCAGCATTTT. It yields the protein CASSYPGHRQPQHF.

The chain is built from TRBV20-1 and TRBJ2-7, with D maybe TRBD1 (5 bases). V was clipped by 1 base and J by 10 bases, with 11 bases between them. The V gene's germline CDR1 is DFQATT and CDR2 SNEGSKA (reference sequence). The CDR3 contains 11 residues. CDR3 nucleotide sequence: TGCAGTGCTAGAGGTCAGACAGCCCAGTACTTC. Translating it yields CSARGQTAQYF.

V and J are TRBV9 and TRBJ2-7, with D possibly TRBD2 on 7 matching bases. Germline V gives CDR1 SGDLS, CDR2 YYNGEE. V lost 5 bases and J lost 2, with 11 bases in between. The CDR3 spans 13 residues. The CDR3 DNA reads as TGTGCCAGCAGTGCGGGGGCCCCCTACGAGCAGTACTTC. Residues: CASSAGAPYEQYF.

This chain joins TRBV15 and TRBJ2-3; weak D call: TRBD1 (5 bases). The germline CDR1 and CDR2 sequences are LNHNV and YYDKDF (reference sequence). The length of the CDR3 is 14 residues. Trimming took 0 bases from V and 3 from J, leaving 7 bases between them. CDR3 nucleotide sequence: TGTGCCACCAGCAGAGATAAGGGGACAGATACGCAGTATTTT. Protein product: CATSRDKGTDTQYF.

The gene calls are TRBV7-6 and TRBJ1-1; no clear D gene. The germline V and J ends were trimmed by 5 bases and 3 bases, with 10 bases remaining between them. The CDR3 spans 13 residues. Germline V gene sequence: CDR1 SGHVS, CDR2 FNYEAQ. The CDR3 sequence is CASSPRKDTEAFF. Written as DNA, the CDR3 is TGTGCCAGCAGCCCGCGGAAGGACACTGAAGCTTTCTTT. The full variable domain, with the rest looked up from reference TRBV7-6 and TRBJ1-1, is GAGVSQSPRYKVTKRGQDVALRCDPISGHVSLYWYRQALGQGPEFLTYFNYEAQQDKSGLPNDRFSAERPEGSISTLTIQRTEQRDSAMYRCASSPRKDTEAFFGQGTRLTVV.

The rearrangement joins TRBV6-1 to TRBJ2-7; TRBD2 matches at 7 bases. The ends lost 6 bases at V and 5 bases at J; junction bases unmatched: 7. Per the germline V gene, CDR1 is MNHNS and CDR2 is SASEGT. CDR3 size: 13 residues. The CDR3 spells CASSSTSRDEQYF. The CDR3 DNA sequence: TGTGCCAGCAGCTCGACTAGCAGAGACGAGCAGTACTTC.

This clone was seen more than once but under ten times. This chain links TRBV5-6 with TRBJ1-2, with 7 bases lining up with TRBD1. V trimming: 4 bases; J trimming: 1 base; junction bases outside the gene matches: 4. The CDR3 runs to 14 residues. Germline V gene sequence: CDR1 SGHDT, CDR2 YYEEEE. Here the CDR3 DNA reads TGTGCCAGCAGCCCGGGACAGAGTAACTATGGCTACACCTTC. It encodes CASSPGQSNYGYTF.